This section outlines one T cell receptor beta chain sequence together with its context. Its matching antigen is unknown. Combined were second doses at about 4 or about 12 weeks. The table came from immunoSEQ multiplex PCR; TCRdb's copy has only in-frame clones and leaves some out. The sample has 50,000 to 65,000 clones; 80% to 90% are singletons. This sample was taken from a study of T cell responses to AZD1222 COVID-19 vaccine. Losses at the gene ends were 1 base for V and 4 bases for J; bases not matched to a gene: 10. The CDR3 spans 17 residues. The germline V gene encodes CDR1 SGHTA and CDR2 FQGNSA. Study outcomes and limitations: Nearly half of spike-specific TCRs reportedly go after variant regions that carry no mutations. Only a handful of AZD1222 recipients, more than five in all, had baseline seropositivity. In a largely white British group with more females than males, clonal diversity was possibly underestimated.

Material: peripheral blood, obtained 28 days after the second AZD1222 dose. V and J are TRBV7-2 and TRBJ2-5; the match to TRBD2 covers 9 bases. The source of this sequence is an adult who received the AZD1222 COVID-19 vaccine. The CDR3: CASSLVQVAGARETQYF. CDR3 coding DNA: TGTGCCAGCAGCTTAGTTCAGGTAGCGGGAGCGAGAGAGACCCAGTACTTC.